These 21 T cell receptor beta chains came from one sample sequenced in a study of blood T cell repertoires in COVID-19. Using immunoSEQ multiplex PCR, the repertoire was profiled, and TCRdb retains in-frame clones only, with some absent. The sample includes 200,000 to 250,000 clones, 80% to 90% seen only once; the top ten take less than 20%. Sequencing was done on a sample of peripheral blood. These receptors all come from a man aged 30-40 years with active or convalescent COVID-19.

The chain carries TRBV24-1 and TRBJ2-3; possible D gene TRBD2, 5 bases. The CDR3 covers 15 residues. Germline CDR1 is KGHDR and CDR2 is SFDVKD. V dropped 3 bases and J dropped 1 base, with 10 bases sitting between them. The CDR3 loop reads CATSDTRGRTDTQYF. The DNA of the CDR3 is TGTGCCACCAGTGATACCCGGGGTCGCACAGATACGCAGTATTTT.

DNA of the CDR3: TGTGCCAGCAGCCGGGACAGTAGCAATCAGCCCCAGCATTTT. Translating gives CASSRDSSNQPQHF. V and J are TRBV7-2 and TRBJ1-5; 7 bases are shared with TRBD1. This CDR3 comprises 14 residues. CDR1 and CDR2 (germline): SGHTA, FQGNSA. With 5 bases clipped from V and 0 bases from J, the junction kept 1 base outside the gene matches.

The chain is built from TRBV7-2 and TRBJ2-4, with a tentative D call TRBD2 (6 bases). This CDR3 is built from 16 residues. From germline, CDR1 is SGHTA and CDR2 FQGNSA. The germline V and J ends were trimmed by 5 bases and 1 base, with 15 bases remaining between them. CDR3 amino acids: CASSPGGVVAKNIQYF. Written as DNA, the CDR3 is TGTGCCAGCAGCCCCGGAGGGGTTGTGGCCAAAAACATTCAGTACTTC.

The genes are TRBV7-8 and TRBJ1-5, with TRBD1 identical over 7 bases. The germline V gene encodes CDR1 SGHVS and CDR2 FQNEAQ. J lost 7 bases, V lost 7 bases, and 10 bases had no gene match. The CDR3 spans 14 residues. The CDR3 DNA is TGTGCCAGCACCCGGACAGGATCGGAGCAGCCCCAGCATTTT. As protein: CASTRTGSEQPQHF.

V usage is TRBV27 and J usage is TRBJ2-3; a possible D gene is TRBD2 (5 bases). Germline loops: CDR1 MNHEY, CDR2 SMNVEV (reference sequence). The V gene lost 5 bases and the J gene lost 4 bases, with 13 bases spanning the gap. The CDR3 consists of 14 residues. The CDR3: CASSLIGESDTQYF. DNA of the CDR3: TGTGCCAGCAGTCTTATCGGGGAATCAGATACGCAGTATTTT.

The chain recombines TRBV14 with TRBJ2-2, with unresolved D. The CDR3 extends over 16 amino acids. Germline V CDR1 and CDR2: SGHDN, FVKESK. The V end lost 4 bases, the J end lost 6 bases, and 18 bases lay between the germline ends. The CDR3 is CASSRGLGRGSGELFF. The DNA of the CDR3 is TGTGCCAGCAGCCGCGGATTGGGTCGAGGTTCCGGGGAGCTGTTTTTT.

This chain uses TRBV6-2 or TRBV6-3 with TRBJ1-1; D gene unclear. V lost 7 bases and J 0 bases, leaving 18 bases between the germline ends. Germline assignment: CDR1 MNHEY and CDR2 SVGEGT. The CDR3 is made up of 16 amino acids. The DNA of the CDR3 is TGTGCCAGCACCCCTCGAGGACTGCTTATGAACACTGAAGCTTTCTTT. Its protein product is CASTPRGLLMNTEAFF.

A few counts support this clone. The chain carries TRBV19 and TRBJ2-7; 9 bases fit TRBD1. V shed 10 bases and J 2 bases; nucleotides not matched to a gene: 12. Germline lookup yields CDR1 LNHDA and CDR2 SQIVND (reference sequence). CDR3 length equals 15 residues. The CDR3 DNA is TGTGCCACACAACCCGGGACAGGGCCCGCCTACGAGCAGTACTTC. Amino acid sequence: CATQPGTGPAYEQYF.

The chain joins TRBV5-4 to TRBJ1-2; 7 bases agree with TRBD1. V trimming: 3 bases; J trimming: 4 bases; junction bases outside the gene matches: 3. The CDR3 extends over 13 amino acids. The germline V gene encodes CDR1 SGHNT and CDR2 YYREEE (reference sequence). The CDR3 region is CASSWQGGYGYTF. DNA of the CDR3: TGTGCCAGCAGCTGGCAGGGGGGCTATGGCTACACCTTC.

This clone appeared a single time. This chain links TRBV30 with TRBJ1-1; 9 bases fit TRBD1. This CDR3 has 12 amino acids. CDR1 and CDR2 (germline): GTSNPN, SVGIG (reference sequence). V lost 3 bases to trimming and J lost 9 bases; unmatched junction nucleotides: 5. This chain's CDR3 is CAWRPNRGQAFF. CDR3 bases: TGTGCCTGGAGGCCAAACAGGGGGCAAGCTTTCTTT. Full variable domain (missing parts from reference TRBV30 and TRBJ1-1): SQTIHQWPATLVQPVGSPLSLECTVEGTSNPNLYWYRQAAGRGLQLLFYSVGIGQISSEVPQNLSASRPQDRQFILSSKKLLLSDSGFYLCAWRPNRGQAFFGQGTRLTVV.

The rearrangement joins TRBV15 to TRBJ1-4; D is uncertain. CDR1 and CDR2 from the germline V gene are LNHNV and YYDKDF (reference sequence). Between the trimmed V and J ends, which lost 5 bases and 3 bases, there was a span of 7 bases. The length of the CDR3 is 13 residues. For the CDR3, the DNA is TGTGCCACCAGCGGGCCAGCTAATGAAAAACTGTTTTTT. It encodes CATSGPANEKLFF.

This chain connects TRBV7-9 to TRBJ2-1, with TRBD2 matching over 8 bases. This CDR3 is built from 14 residues. V was clipped by 1 base and J by 6 bases; unmatched bases: 2. CDR1 is SEHNR and CDR2 is FQNEAQ in the germline V gene (reference sequence). CDR3 DNA sequence: TGTGCCAGCAGCTTAGAGGCGGGGGGCAATGAGCAGTTCTTC. Translation: CASSLEAGGNEQFF.

The CDR3 DNA sequence: TGTGCCGGCGGGAACTCTGGAAACACCATATATTTT. It is translated as CAGGNSGNTIYF. The gene calls are TRBV28 and TRBJ1-3, with D unresolved. The germline CDR1 and CDR2 sequences are MDHEN and SYDVKM. The CDR3 consists of 12 residues. V was cut by 11 bases and J by 0 bases, with 8 bases left in between. Using reference TRBV28 and TRBJ1-3 for the parts outside the CDR3, the full variable domain is DVKVTQSSRYLVKRTGEKVFLECVQDMDHENMFWYRQDPGLGLRLIYFSYDVKMKEKGDIPEGYSVSREKKERFSLILESASTNQTSMYLCAGGNSGNTIYFGEGSWLTVV.

The chain joins TRBV9 to TRBJ2-7; D may be TRBD1 (6 bases). The V gene lost 3 bases and the J gene lost 4 bases, with 14 bases spanning the gap. The germline V gene has CDR1 SGDLS and CDR2 YYNGEE. The CDR3 covers 14 residues. CDR3 protein: CASSALGTNYEQYF. The CDR3 DNA sequence: TGTGCCAGCAGCGCCCTCGGGACAAATTACGAGCAGTACTTC.

This clone was seen just once. V and J are TRBV11-2 and TRBJ1-3, with 7 bases that match TRBD1. This CDR3 region has 17 residues. J gave up 1 base and V 3 bases, and 9 bases lay outside the gene matches. Germline CDR1 and CDR2: SGHAT and FQNNGV. The CDR3 region is CASSLGRGRGSGNTIYF. The CDR3 DNA reads TGTGCCAGCAGCTTGGGTAGGGGGCGCGGTTCTGGAAACACCATATATTTT.

The DNA of the CDR3 is TGTGCCAGCAGGAGGACGGACTCCTCCTACGAGCAGTACTTC. Translated: CASRRTDSSYEQYF. V and J are TRBV27 and TRBJ2-7, with a weak D call TRBD2 (5 bases). Trimming cost V 6 bases and J 0 bases, with 12 bases left between them. Germline-derived CDR1 and CDR2 are MNHEY and SMNVEV (reference sequence). This CDR3 is 14 amino acids long.

As for this clone: Other DNA sequences of this sample code for an identical CDR3. The chain is built from TRBV28 and TRBJ2-7, with TRBD2 matching over 8 bases. This CDR3 comprises 14 residues. V lost 3 bases to trimming and J lost 2 bases; unmatched junction nucleotides: 3. Germline V gene data show CDR1 as MDHEN and CDR2 as SYDVKM. The CDR3 loop is CASSLTGGAYEQYF. CDR3 sequence (DNA): TGTGCCAGCAGTTTGACCGGGGGGGCCTACGAGCAGTACTTC. Combining the CDR3 with reference TRBV28 and TRBJ2-7 gives the whole variable domain DVKVTQSSRYLVKRTGEKVFLECVQDMDHENMFWYRQDPGLGLRLIYFSYDVKMKEKGDIPEGYSVSREKKERFSLILESASTNQTSMYLCASSLTGGAYEQYFGPGTRLTVT.

The V and J genes are TRBV11-2 and TRBJ2-3; 7 bases line up with TRBD2. The germline gives CDR1 SGHAT, CDR2 FQNNGV. V gave up 3 bases and J gave up 5 bases; unmatched junction bases: 2. There are 13 residues in the CDR3. The CDR3 nucleotides are TGTGCCAGCAGCTTCCTAGCGGAAGATACGCAGTATTTT. Translated, it gives CASSFLAEDTQYF.

The CDR3 region is CASSLSLAGAGGELFF. The CDR3 nucleotides are TGTGCCAGCAGCCTAAGTCTAGCGGGAGCGGGGGGGGAGCTGTTTTTT. V usage is TRBV7-8 and J usage is TRBJ2-2; 10 nucleotides align to TRBD2. The V and J ends lost 5 bases and 8 bases, in that order; junction bases with no gene match: 11. From germline, CDR1 is SGHVS and CDR2 FQNEAQ. The CDR3 totals 16 residues.

The J gene is TRBJ2-7, the V gene TRBV27; no reliable D call. The germline gives CDR1 MNHEY, CDR2 SMNVEV (reference sequence). CDR3 size: 13 residues. Trimming took 10 bases from V and 6 from J, leaving 19 bases between them. CDR3 residues: CATSTNREVEQYF. Written as DNA, the CDR3 is TGTGCCACCTCGACGAATCGTGAGGTCGAGCAGTACTTC.

The chain has TRBV28 and TRBJ1-2; 9 bases map to TRBD1. Germline V gene sequence: CDR1 MDHEN, CDR2 SYDVKM. After removal of 6 bases from V and 8 bases from J, the junction contained 4 bases not matched to a gene. CDR3 length equals 12 residues. CDR3 sequence reads: CASSPGTGGYTF. The CDR3 DNA follows: TGTGCCAGCAGCCCCGGGACAGGGGGCTACACCTTC.